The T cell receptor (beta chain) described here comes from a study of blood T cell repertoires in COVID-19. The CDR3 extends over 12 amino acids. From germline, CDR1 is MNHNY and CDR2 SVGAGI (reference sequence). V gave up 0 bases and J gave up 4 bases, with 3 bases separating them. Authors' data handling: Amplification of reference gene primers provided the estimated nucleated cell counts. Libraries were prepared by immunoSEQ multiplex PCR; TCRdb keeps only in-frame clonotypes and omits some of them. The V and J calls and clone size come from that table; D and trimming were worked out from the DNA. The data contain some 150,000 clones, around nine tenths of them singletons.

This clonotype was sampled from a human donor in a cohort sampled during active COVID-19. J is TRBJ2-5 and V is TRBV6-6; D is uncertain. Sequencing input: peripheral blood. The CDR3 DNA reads TGTGCCAGCAGTTACTCGGCAGAGACCCAGTACTTC. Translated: CASSYSAETQYF.